Each of the 5 T cell receptor beta chains below was sequenced from the same sample in a study of blood T cell repertoires in COVID-19. TCRdb's table, derived via immunoSEQ multiplex PCR, lists solely in-frame clones and lacks some. The repertoire holds fewer than 300,000 clones, with roughly four fifths as singletons. Sequenced sample: PBMCs or T cells enriched from blood (not recorded which). The receptor source for this set is a man between 40 and 49 years old who had been exposed to COVID-19.

The chain combines TRBV7-2 with TRBJ2-3, with D possibly matching TRBD2 (5 bases). Germline CDR1 SGHTA, CDR2 FQGNSA. The CDR3 totals 14 residues. The V gene lost 1 base and the J gene lost 5 bases, with 10 bases spanning the gap. The CDR3 is CASSLDGVLDTQYF. CDR3 coding DNA: TGTGCCAGCAGCTTAGACGGGGTACTAGATACGCAGTATTTT.

The CDR3 reads CASSETGDYGYTF. CDR3 nucleotide sequence: TGTGCCAGCTCAGAGACAGGGGACTATGGCTACACCTTC. The V gene is TRBV18, the J gene TRBJ1-2, with 8 nucleotides matching TRBD1. J lost 3 bases, V lost 5 bases, and 2 bases had no gene match. This CDR3 contains 13 residues. Germline lookup yields CDR1 KGHSH and CDR2 LQKENI. The entire variable domain, with the rest obtained from reference TRBV18 and TRBJ1-2, is as follows: NAGVMQNPRHLVRRRGQEARLRCSPMKGHSHVYWYRQLPEEGLKFMVYLQKENIIDESGMPKERFSAEFPKEGPSILRIQQVVRGDSAAYFCASSETGDYGYTFGSGTRLTVV.

This chain connects TRBV12-3 or TRBV12-4 to TRBJ1-1; D is unclear. CDR3 length equals 12 residues. With 5 bases removed from V and 5 bases from J, the gap between germline ends came to 9 bases. This CDR3 reads CASSRRSTEAFF. CDR3 in DNA: TGTGCCAGCAGTCGCAGATCGACTGAAGCTTTCTTT.

This chain joins TRBV19 and TRBJ1-1; no firm D call. Trimming took off 5 bases at V and 4 bases at J, with 8 bases between the two ends. The V gene's germline CDR1 is LNHDA and CDR2 SQIVND (reference sequence). This CDR3 comprises 12 residues. CDR3 sequence: CASSGEITEAFF. The CDR3 bases are TGTGCCAGTAGTGGAGAGATCACTGAAGCTTTCTTT.

The gene calls are TRBV19 and TRBJ1-1; the match to TRBD1 covers 7 bases. Germline V lookup: CDR1 LNHDA, CDR2 SQIVND (reference sequence). V was pared by 7 bases and J by 1 base, with 3 bases of the junction left unmatched. The CDR3 extends over 13 amino acids. The CDR3 reads CASNNRGNTEAFF. DNA of the CDR3: TGTGCCAGTAATAACAGGGGGAACACTGAAGCTTTCTTT.